The entry below describes one TCR beta chain. The antigen it recognizes is unknown. The sample is drawn from a study of T cells expressing NK-cell markers (dated by TCRdb to 2018 to 2021). Turning to the overall study: Three sorted T-cell subsets (CD3+CD56+NKG2C+, CD3+CD56+NKG2C- and CD3+CD56-NKG2C+) from about 8 donors had their TCR beta-chain repertoires profiled. Among the eight sequenced donors, only one was HCMV-seronegative, while the other seven were HCMV-seropositive. Randomly selected healthy volunteers, three men and five women, were used as the eight sequenced donors. Libraries were sequenced as 2 x 150 bp reads on Illumina HiSeq 2000/2500, MiSeq or NextSeq. Broad study findings and their caveats: Whether the expanded NKG2C-expressing T cell clones were specific for HCMV antigens was left unclear. In 6 or 7 donors, the dominant CD3+CD56+NKG2C+ clonotypes ranked among the top 10 CD8+ clonotypes, making up roughly 1.0-8% of CD8+ T cells. Those dominant clonotypes were again the most abundant among CD3+CD56-NKG2C+ cells in four donors, at about 28.3-65%.

The germline V gene supplies CDR1 ENHRY and CDR2 SYGVKD. Including the terminal cysteine and phenylalanine, the CDR3 comprises 12 residues. Nucleotide data are not available. TCRdb shows the sequencer as Illumina HiSeq 2000. The TCR beta cDNA libraries were made using 5'RACE template switching, a step that added both a universal primer site and unique molecular identifiers. Synthesis of cDNA was primed from the TCR beta constant segment and was followed by two consecutive PCR amplification steps. The authors' pipeline ran thus. Reads were demultiplexed and grouped by UMI with MIGEC, and clonotypes were assembled and quantified with MiTCR. To exclude erroneous sequences, only TCR cDNA sequences supported by at least two reads were retained. Downstream repertoire analysis used the tcR package, and clonotypes were matched across fractions by CDR3 nucleotide sequence plus V segment. Antigen specificity was annotated against VDJdb with VDJmatch, allowing one amino acid substitution in CDR3. TCRdb reprocessed the reads and assigns one entry to each CDR3 protein sequence, leaving out DNA. TCRdb's processing, not the study's, gives the V and J calls here. The record for this sample contains some 500,000 distinct CDR3 sequences. In total, the top ten clones hold 1.4% of the sample.

To determine HCMV serostatus, a commercial ELISA kit was used to detect HCMV-specific IgG in serum. Peripheral blood mononuclear cells were isolated from blood by Ficoll density gradient centrifugation. The sequence was collected from a woman in her forties or fifties in good health. Donor details come from another sample of the same person, matched by shared clones. Specimen: blood T cells: a sorted CD56 or NKG2C T cell subset, CD4+ or CD8+ T cells, or bulk PBMC T cells (not recorded which). Recombination connected TRBV10-3 to TRBJ2-7. The CDR3 protein: CAISDRAYEQYF.